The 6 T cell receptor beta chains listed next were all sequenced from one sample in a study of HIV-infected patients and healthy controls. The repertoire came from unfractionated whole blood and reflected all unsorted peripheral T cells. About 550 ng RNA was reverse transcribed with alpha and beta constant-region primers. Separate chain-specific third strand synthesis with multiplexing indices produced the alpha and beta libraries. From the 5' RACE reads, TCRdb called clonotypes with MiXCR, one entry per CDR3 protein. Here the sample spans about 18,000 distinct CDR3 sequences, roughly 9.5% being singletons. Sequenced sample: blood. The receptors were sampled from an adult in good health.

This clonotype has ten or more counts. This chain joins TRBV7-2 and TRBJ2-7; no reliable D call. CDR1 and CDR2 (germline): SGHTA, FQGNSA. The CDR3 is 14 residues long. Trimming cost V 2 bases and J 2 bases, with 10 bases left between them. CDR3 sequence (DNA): TGTGCCAGCAGCTTAATGGCGGAAACCTACGAGCAGTACTTC. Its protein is CASSLMAETYEQYF.

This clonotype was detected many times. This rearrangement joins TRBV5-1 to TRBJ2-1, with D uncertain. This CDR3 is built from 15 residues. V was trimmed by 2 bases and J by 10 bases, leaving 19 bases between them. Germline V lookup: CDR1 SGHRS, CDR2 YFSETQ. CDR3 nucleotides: TGCGCCAGCAGCTTCGGCCCTCTCCCCAGGTGGGAGCAGTTCTTC. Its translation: CASSFGPLPRWEQFF.

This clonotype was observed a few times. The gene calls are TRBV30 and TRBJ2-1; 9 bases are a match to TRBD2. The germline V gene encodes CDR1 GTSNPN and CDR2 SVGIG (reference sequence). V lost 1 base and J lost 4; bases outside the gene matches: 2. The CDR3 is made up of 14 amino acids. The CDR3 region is CAWSGLAVYNEQFF. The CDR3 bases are TGTGCCTGGAGTGGACTAGCGGTTTACAATGAGCAGTTCTTC.

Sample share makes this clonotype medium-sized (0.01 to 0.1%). DNA of the CDR3: TGCGCCAGCAGCTTGGGGCAGGGAGGACAGCCCCAGCATTTT. It is translated as CASSLGQGGQPQHF. The rearrangement uses TRBV5-1 and TRBJ1-5; perhaps TRBD1 as D (5 bases). The ends were cut back, 0 bases at V and 7 bases at J, with 11 bases in the middle. The germline CDR1 and CDR2 sequences are SGHRS and YFSETQ. The CDR3 is 14 residues long.

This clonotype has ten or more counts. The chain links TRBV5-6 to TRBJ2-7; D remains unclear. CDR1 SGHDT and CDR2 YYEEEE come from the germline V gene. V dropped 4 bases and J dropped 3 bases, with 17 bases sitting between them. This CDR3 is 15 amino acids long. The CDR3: CASSRLSSTYYEQYF. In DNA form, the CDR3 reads TGTGCCAGCAGCCGGTTGAGTTCCACATACTACGAGCAGTACTTC.

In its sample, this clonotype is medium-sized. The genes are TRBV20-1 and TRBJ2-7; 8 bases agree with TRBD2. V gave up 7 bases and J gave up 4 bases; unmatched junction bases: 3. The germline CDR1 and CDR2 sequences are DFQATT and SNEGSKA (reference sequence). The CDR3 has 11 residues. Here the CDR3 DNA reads TGCAGTGGGACTAGCAGTTACGAGCAGTACTTC. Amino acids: CSGTSSYEQYF.